This TCR beta chain comes out of a study of blood T cell repertoires in COVID-19. Study details: Acute and convalescent COVID-19 specimens originated in the United States, Italy and Spain. PBMCs, B-cell-depleted T cells, or T cells provided the cDNA or gDNA that made up the material.

Cohort assignment relied on participant-reported clinical history. Here immunoSEQ multiplex PCR was the method, and the copy in TCRdb shows in-frame clones only, minus some. The sample holds roughly 200,000 clones, about four fifths seen once. CDR3 size: 17 residues. Per germline, CDR1 SGHVS and CDR2 FNYEAQ. V was clipped by 0 bases and J by 3 bases; unmatched bases: 8. The V and J genes are TRBV7-6 and TRBJ2-1, with TRBD2 matching 7 bases. This receptor was identified in a man in his forties who had recovered from COVID-19. The specimen sequenced was PBMCs or T cells enriched from blood (not recorded which). CDR3 bases: TGTGCCAGCAGCTTAGCCCCCCGCGGGAGCAGCTACAATGAGCAGTTCTTC. This sequence encodes CASSLAPRGSSYNEQFF.